This passage covers 8 T cell receptor beta chains from one sample sequenced in a study of T cells in localized non-small cell lung cancer. TCRdb keeps only in-frame clones here, not all; method: immunoSEQ multiplex PCR. The sample includes roughly 20,000 clones, approximately 88% of them seen just once. The specimen was peripheral blood mononuclear cells, collected before any cancer treatment. The receptors here all came from a male donor aged 60 or older with stage II lung adenocarcinoma.

The CDR3 protein is CASKLSGGTEAFF. CDR3 bases: TGTGCCAGCAAGCTAAGTGGGGGCACTGAAGCTTTCTTT. The chain links TRBV25-1 to TRBJ1-1; a weak D match, TRBD1 (5 bases). The CDR3 is made up of 13 amino acids. Germline-derived CDR1 and CDR2 are MGHDK and SYGVNS. Trimming stripped 7 bases from V and 4 bases from J, with 13 bases between. Filled out from reference TRBV25-1 and TRBJ1-1, the complete variable domain reads EADIYQTPRYLVIGTGKKITLECSQTMGHDKMYWYQQDPGMELHLIHYSYGVNSTEKGDLSSESTVSRIRTEHFPLTLESARPSHTSQYLCASKLSGGTEAFFGQGTRLTVV.

This rearrangement joins TRBV5-6 to TRBJ1-1, with 10 positions matching TRBD1. The CDR3 covers 16 residues. The J segment lost 3 bases and the V segment lost 3 bases, leaving 8 bases of the junction unmatched. CDR1 and CDR2 (germline): SGHDT, YYEEEE. CDR3 sequence: CASSSGTGAVDTEAFF. The CDR3 DNA reads as TGTGCCAGCAGCTCCGGGACAGGGGCAGTGGACACTGAAGCTTTCTTT.

V and J are TRBV6-1 and TRBJ2-5; no reliable D call. The CDR3 runs 12 residues. From germline, CDR1 is MNHNS and CDR2 SASEGT. V was pared by 4 bases and J by 2 bases, with 5 bases between. CDR3 amino acids: CASSARQETQYF. The CDR3 nucleotides are TGTGCCAGCAGTGCCCGGCAAGAGACCCAGTACTTC.

V and J are TRBV10-3 and TRBJ1-5; D call uncertain. The V gene's germline CDR1 is ENHRY and CDR2 SYGVKD. The CDR3 has 12 amino acids. With 2 bases removed from V and 6 bases from J, the gap between germline ends came to 5 bases. The CDR3 spells CAISEAGQPQHF. The CDR3 nucleotides read TGTGCCATCAGTGAGGCGGGTCAGCCCCAGCATTTT.

This clone was seen only a few times. DNA for the CDR3: TGTGCCAGCTCAAGGACAGGGAGGTCCTACGAGCAGTACTTC. Translation gives CASSRTGRSYEQYF. This sequence joins TRBV18 and TRBJ2-7, with 8 bases identical to TRBD1. V was pared by 5 bases and J by 1 base, with 4 bases of the junction left unmatched. This CDR3 has 14 residues. The germline gives CDR1 KGHSH, CDR2 LQKENI.

V usage is TRBV5-4 and J usage is TRBJ2-6; unclear D gene. The germline gives CDR1 SGHNT, CDR2 YYREEE (reference sequence). The CDR3 totals 14 residues. Trimming cost V 5 bases and J 6 bases, with 12 bases left between them. The CDR3 DNA is TGTGCCAGCAGACCCTTAGTAACGGCCAACGTCCTGACTTTC. Its protein is CASRPLVTANVLTF. The variable domain in full, with the rest retrieved from reference TRBV5-4 and TRBJ2-6, is ETGVTQSPTHLIKTRGQQVTLRCSSQSGHNTVSWYQQALGQGPQFIFQYYREEENGRGNFPPRFSGLQFPNYSSELNVNALELDDSALYLCASRPLVTANVLTFGAGSRLTVL.

The chain links TRBV6-6 to TRBJ1-2, with D perhaps matching TRBD1 (5 bases). Germline assignment: CDR1 MNHNY and CDR2 SVGAGI (reference sequence). The CDR3 is 13 residues long. The V and J ends lost 6 bases and 4 bases respectively, with 12 bases between them. The CDR3 reads CASSPGAGYGYTF. The CDR3 DNA is TGTGCCAGCAGCCCCGGGGCGGGCTATGGCTACACCTTC.

The J gene is TRBJ1-5, the V gene TRBV28, with D possibly being TRBD1 (5 bases). Trimming took 5 bases from V and 5 from J, leaving 19 bases between them. Germline V gene sequence: CDR1 MDHEN, CDR2 SYDVKM. The CDR3 totals 16 residues. CDR3 sequence: CASSPIRGKLDQPQHF. The CDR3 nucleotides read TGTGCCAGCAGTCCTATTCGGGGCAAGTTGGATCAGCCCCAGCATTTT.